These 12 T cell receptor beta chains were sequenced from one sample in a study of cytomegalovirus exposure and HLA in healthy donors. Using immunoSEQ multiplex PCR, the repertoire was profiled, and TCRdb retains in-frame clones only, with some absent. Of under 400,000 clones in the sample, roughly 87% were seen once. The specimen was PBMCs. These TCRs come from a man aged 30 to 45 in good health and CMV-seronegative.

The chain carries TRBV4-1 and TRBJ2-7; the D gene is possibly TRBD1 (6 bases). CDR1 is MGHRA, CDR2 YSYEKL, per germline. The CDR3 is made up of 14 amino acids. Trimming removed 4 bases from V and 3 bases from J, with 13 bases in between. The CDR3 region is CASSRGQGVYEQYF. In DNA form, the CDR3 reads TGCGCCAGCAGCCGGGGGCAGGGCGTCTACGAGCAGTACTTC.

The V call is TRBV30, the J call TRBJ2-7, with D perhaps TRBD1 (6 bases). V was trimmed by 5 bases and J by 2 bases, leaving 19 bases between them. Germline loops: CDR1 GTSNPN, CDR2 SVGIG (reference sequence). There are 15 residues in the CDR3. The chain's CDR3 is CAWVDRTVFPYEQYF. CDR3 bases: TGTGCCTGGGTCGACAGGACAGTTTTCCCCTACGAGCAGTACTTC.

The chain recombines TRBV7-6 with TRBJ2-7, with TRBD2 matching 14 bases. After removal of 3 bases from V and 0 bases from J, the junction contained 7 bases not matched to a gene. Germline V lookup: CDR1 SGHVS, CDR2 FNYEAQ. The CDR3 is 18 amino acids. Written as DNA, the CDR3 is TGTGCCAGCAGCTTCAGACTAGCGGGGGGGCAGGACTCCTACGAGCAGTACTTC. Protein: CASSFRLAGGQDSYEQYF.

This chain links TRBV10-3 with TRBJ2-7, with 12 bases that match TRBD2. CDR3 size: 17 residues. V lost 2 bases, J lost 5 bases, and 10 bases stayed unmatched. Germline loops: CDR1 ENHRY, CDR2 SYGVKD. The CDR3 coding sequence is TGTGCCATCAGTGAGAGATGGTCTAGCGGGGGGGCGGACGAGCAGTACTTC. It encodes CAISERWSSGGADEQYF.

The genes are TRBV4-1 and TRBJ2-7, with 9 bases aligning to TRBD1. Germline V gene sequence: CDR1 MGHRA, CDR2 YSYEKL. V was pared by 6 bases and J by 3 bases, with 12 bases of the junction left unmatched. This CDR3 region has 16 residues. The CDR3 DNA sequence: TGCGCCAGCAGTACTACCTTAGGACAGGGGTTCTACGAGCAGTACTTC. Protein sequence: CASSTTLGQGFYEQYF.

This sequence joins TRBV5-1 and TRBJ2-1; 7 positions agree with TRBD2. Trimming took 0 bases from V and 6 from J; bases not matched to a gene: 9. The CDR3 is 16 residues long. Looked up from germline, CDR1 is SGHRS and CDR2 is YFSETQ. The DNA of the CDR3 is TGCGCCAGCAGCTTGGTAACGGGAGGCTGGACCAATGAGCAGTTCTTC. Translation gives CASSLVTGGWTNEQFF.

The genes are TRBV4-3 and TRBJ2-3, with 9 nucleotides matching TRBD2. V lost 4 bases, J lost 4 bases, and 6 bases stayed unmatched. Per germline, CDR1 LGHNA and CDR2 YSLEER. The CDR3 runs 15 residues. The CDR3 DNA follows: TGCGCCAGCAGCCCTATAGCGGGGGAGGCAGATACGCAGTATTTT. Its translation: CASSPIAGEADTQYF.

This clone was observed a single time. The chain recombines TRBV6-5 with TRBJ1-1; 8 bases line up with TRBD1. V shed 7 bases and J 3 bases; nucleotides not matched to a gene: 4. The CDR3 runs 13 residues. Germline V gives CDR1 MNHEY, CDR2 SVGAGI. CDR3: CASNRDRHTEAFF. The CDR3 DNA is TGTGCCAGCAACAGGGACAGGCACACTGAAGCTTTCTTT.

CDR3 sequence: CASSLKQSTYEQYF. The CDR3 DNA follows: TGTGCCAGCAGCTTAAAACAGTCAACCTACGAGCAGTACTTC. This chain links TRBV7-2 with TRBJ2-7; D unresolved. With 2 bases removed from V and 2 bases from J, the gap between germline ends came to 10 bases. Per germline, CDR1 SGHTA and CDR2 FQGNSA. The CDR3 extends over 14 amino acids.

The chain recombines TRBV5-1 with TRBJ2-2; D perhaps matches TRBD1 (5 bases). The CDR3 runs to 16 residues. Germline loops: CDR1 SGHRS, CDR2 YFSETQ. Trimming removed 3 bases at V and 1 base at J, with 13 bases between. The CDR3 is CASSSSNRQNTGELFF. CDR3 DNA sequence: TGCGCCAGCAGCTCCTCTAACAGGCAGAACACCGGGGAGCTGTTTTTT.

This chain's CDR3 is CASSPGDEAKNIQYF. Here the CDR3 DNA reads TGCGCCAGCAGCCCCGGGGATGAGGCCAAAAACATTCAGTACTTC. The rearrangement links TRBV5-1 to TRBJ2-4; TRBD2 might be the D (5 bases). Germline CDR1 and CDR2: SGHRS and YFSETQ. With 4 bases removed from V and 1 base from J, the gap between germline ends came to 12 bases. The CDR3 is 15 residues long. The variable domain in full, with the rest retrieved from reference TRBV5-1 and TRBJ2-4, is KAGVTQTPRYLIKTRGQQVTLSCSPISGHRSVSWYQQTPGQGLQFLFEYFSETQRNKGNFPGRFSGRQFSNSRSEMNVSTLELGDSALYLCASSPGDEAKNIQYFGAGTRLSVL.

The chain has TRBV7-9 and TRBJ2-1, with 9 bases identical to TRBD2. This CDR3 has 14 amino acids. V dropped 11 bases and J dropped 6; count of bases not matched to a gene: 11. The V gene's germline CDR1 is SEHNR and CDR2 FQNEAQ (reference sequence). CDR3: CAALVAGVSNEQFF. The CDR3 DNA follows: TGTGCCGCTCTCGTAGCGGGGGTATCCAATGAGCAGTTCTTC.